These 5 T cell receptor beta chains were all obtained from the same sample, sequenced in a study of cytomegalovirus exposure and HLA in healthy donors. The PCR made use of 60 Vbeta and 13 Jbeta primers. Clones were read by immunoSEQ multiplex PCR, and TCRdb kept only the in-frame ones, dropping some. The repertoire holds around 200,000 clones, with about 75% as singletons. Sequenced input: PBMCs. The receptors were sampled from a male donor in good health and CMV-seronegative.

The chain employs TRBV7-2 and TRBJ2-3; D is unresolved. Per the germline V gene, CDR1 is SGHTA and CDR2 is FQGNSA. The CDR3 covers 15 residues. Trimming shortened V by 5 bases and J by 6 bases, and 18 bases separated the two germline ends. Written as DNA, the CDR3 is TGTGCCAGCAGCCGACAATCCGCGCCGGTGGATACGCAGTATTTT. Its protein is CASSRQSAPVDTQYF.

This rearrangement joins TRBV9 to TRBJ2-7; weak D call: TRBD1 (5 bases). Trimming took 0 bases from V and 0 from J, leaving 10 bases between them. Germline V lookup: CDR1 SGDLS, CDR2 YYNGEE. This CDR3 spans 15 amino acids. CDR3 residues: CASSVEVGHSYEQYF. The CDR3 DNA reads TGTGCCAGCAGCGTAGAAGTAGGACACTCCTACGAGCAGTACTTC.

This sequence joins TRBV7-2 and TRBJ2-5; 7 nucleotides match TRBD2. The J segment lost 2 bases and the V segment lost 8 bases, leaving 5 bases of the junction unmatched. This CDR3 region has 13 residues. Germline loops: CDR1 SGHTA, CDR2 FQGNSA. The CDR3 loop reads CASGLLAQETQYF. The CDR3 DNA reads TGTGCCAGCGGTCTACTAGCGCAAGAGACCCAGTACTTC.

A few counts support this clone. The chain has TRBV7-8 and TRBJ2-1, with TRBD2 matching 7 bases. Looked up from germline, CDR1 is SGHVS and CDR2 is FQNEAQ. V was pared by 5 bases and J by 6 bases, with 10 bases of the junction left unmatched. The CDR3 consists of 15 residues. The chain's CDR3 is CASSPLAGVLNEQFF. The CDR3 DNA reads as TGTGCCAGCAGCCCGCTGGCGGGAGTTCTCAATGAGCAGTTCTTC.

The chain employs TRBV4-1 and TRBJ2-5; D is unresolved. The germline gives CDR1 MGHRA, CDR2 YSYEKL. The CDR3 covers 16 residues. Trimming stripped 0 bases from V and 5 bases from J, with 16 bases between. For the CDR3, the DNA is TGCGCCAGCAGCCAAGATTCCGATCTAAATGCGGAGACCCAGTACTTC. Protein product: CASSQDSDLNAETQYF.